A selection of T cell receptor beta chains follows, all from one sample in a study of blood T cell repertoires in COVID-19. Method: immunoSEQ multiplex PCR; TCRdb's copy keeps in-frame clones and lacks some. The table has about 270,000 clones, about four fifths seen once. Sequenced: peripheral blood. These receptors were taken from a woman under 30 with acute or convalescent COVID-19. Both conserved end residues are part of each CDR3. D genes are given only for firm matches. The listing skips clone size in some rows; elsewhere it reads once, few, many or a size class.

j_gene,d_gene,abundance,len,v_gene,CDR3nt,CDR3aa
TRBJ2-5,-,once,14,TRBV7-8,TGTGCCAGCAGCTTGGTTGCCAGACAAGAGACCCAGTACTTC,CASSLVARQETQYF
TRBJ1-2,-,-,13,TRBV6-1,TGTGCCAGCAGTGAGGAGGGATTCTATGGCTACACCTTC,CASSEEGFYGYTF
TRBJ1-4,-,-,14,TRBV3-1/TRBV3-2,TGTGCCAGCAGCCGCCGGGGGGGGAATGAAAAACTGTTTTTT,CASSRRGGNEKLFF
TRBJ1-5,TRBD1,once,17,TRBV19,TGTGCCAGTAGGCCGGGACAGGGTACGTATAGGAATCAGCCCCAGCATTTT,CASRPGQGTYRNQPQHF
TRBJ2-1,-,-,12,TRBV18,TGTGCCAGCTCACCCACGGACAGCCTGGGGTTCTTC,CASSPTDSLGFF
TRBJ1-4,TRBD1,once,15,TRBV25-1,TGTGCCAGCAGTGACGAGGGGGCGCCGGTTGAAAAACTGTTTTTT,CASSDEGAPVEKLFF
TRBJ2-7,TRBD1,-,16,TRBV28,TGTGCCAGCAGTTCGACAGGGACAGGTTCCTCCTACGAGCAGTACTTC,CASSSTGTGSSYEQYF
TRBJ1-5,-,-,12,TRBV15,TGTGCCACCAGCAGGCTGACAGGGCCCCAGCATTTT,CATSRLTGPQHF
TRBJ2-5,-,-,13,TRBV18,TGTGCCAGCCGTCGTGGGCCAGAAGAGACCCAGTACTTC,CASRRGPEETQYF
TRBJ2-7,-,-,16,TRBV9,TGTGCCAGCAGCGTAGCTACGGGGGGCAGGGAATACGAGCAGTACTTC,CASSVATGGREYEQYF
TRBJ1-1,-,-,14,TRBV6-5,TGTGCCAGCAGTTACTCGTCCGGTACAGGGGAAGCTTTCTTT,CASSYSSGTGEAFF
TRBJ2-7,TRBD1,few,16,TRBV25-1,TGTGCCAGCAGTGGGGACACTAGGGGGCTCTCCTACGAGCAGTACTTC,CASSGDTRGLSYEQYF
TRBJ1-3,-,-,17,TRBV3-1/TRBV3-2,TGTGCCAGCATCAGGCAGGGGCTGTTGAGCTCTGGAAACACCATATATTTT,CASIRQGLLSSGNTIYF
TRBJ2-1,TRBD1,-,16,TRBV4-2,TGTGCCAGCAGCCCTAACGGACAGGGCTTGTACAATGAGCAGTTCTTC,CASSPNGQGLYNEQFF
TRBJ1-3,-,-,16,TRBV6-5,TGTGCCAGCAGTTACTCCGGGGTAGGGACTGGAAACACCATATATTTT,CASSYSGVGTGNTIYF
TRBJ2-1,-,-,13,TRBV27,TGTGCCAGCAGTTTATACCGACTCGCTGAGCAGTTCTTC,CASSLYRLAEQFF
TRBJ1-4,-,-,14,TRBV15,TGTGCCACCAGCAGAGATGTGGGGGCCCGAAAACTGTTTTTT,CATSRDVGARKLFF
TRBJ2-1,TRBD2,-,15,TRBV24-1,TGTGCCACCAGTGATGGCGGGAGATCTTACAATGAGCAGTTCTTC,CATSDGGRSYNEQFF
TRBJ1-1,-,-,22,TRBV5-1,TGCGCCAGCAGCTTAGCCCTCCGGAATAACAGGAAACGAATTGGAATGAACACTGAAGCTTTCTTT,CASSLALRNNRKRIGMNTEAFF
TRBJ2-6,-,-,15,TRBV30,TGTGCCTGGAGTACAGGGTTATCTGGGGCCAACGTCCTGACTTTC,CAWSTGLSGANVLTF
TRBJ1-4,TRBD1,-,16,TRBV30,TGTGCCTGGAGTACTCGACCGGGACAGTCAGATGAAAAACTGTTTTTT,CAWSTRPGQSDEKLFF
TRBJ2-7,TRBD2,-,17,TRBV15,TGTGCCACCAGCAGAGATCCTCTTAGCGGGAGATCCCACGAGCAGTACTTC,CATSRDPLSGRSHEQYF
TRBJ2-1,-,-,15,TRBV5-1,TGCGCCAGCAGCTTAGGACTACCCCTGATAGTTGAGCAGTTCTTC,CASSLGLPLIVEQFF
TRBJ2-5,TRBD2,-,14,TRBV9,TGTGCCAGCAGCGGGCGGACTAGCCAAGAGACCCAGTACTTC,CASSGRTSQETQYF
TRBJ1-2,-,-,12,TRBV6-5,TGTGCCAGCAGGGACAGTCCCTATGGCTACACCTTC,CASRDSPYGYTF
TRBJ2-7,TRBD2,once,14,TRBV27,TGTGCCAGCAGTTTCGGACTAGCGGATTACGAGCAGTACTTC,CASSFGLADYEQYF
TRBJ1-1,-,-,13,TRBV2,TGTGCCAGCAGTGTATACAGGAACACTGAAGCTTTCTTT,CASSVYRNTEAFF
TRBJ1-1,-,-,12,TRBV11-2,TGTGCCAGCAGCCCATGGGGGGGGCGCGCTTTCTTT,CASSPWGGRAFF
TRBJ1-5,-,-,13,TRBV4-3,TGCGCCAGCAGCCAAGACAGTAATCAGCCCCAGCATTTT,CASSQDSNQPQHF
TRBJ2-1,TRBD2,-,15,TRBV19,TGTGCCAGTAGTGAGACTAGCGGGATTCGGAATGAGCAGTTCTTC,CASSETSGIRNEQFF
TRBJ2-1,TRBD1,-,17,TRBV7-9,TGTGCCAGCAGCTTACCCCGTCAGGGGGCGATCTACAATGAGCAGTTCTTC,CASSLPRQGAIYNEQFF
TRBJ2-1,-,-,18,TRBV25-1,TGTGCCAGCAGTGAAGCACGGATGGACGGGAGTTCCTACAATGAGCAGTTCTTC,CASSEARMDGSSYNEQFF
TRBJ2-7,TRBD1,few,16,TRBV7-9,TGTGCCAGCAGCTCGCCCCCGGACAGGGCGAGATACGAGCAGTACTTC,CASSSPPDRARYEQYF
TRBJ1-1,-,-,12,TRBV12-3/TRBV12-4,TGTGCCACCGGGGGACTGGCCACTGAAGCTTTCTTT,CATGGLATEAFF
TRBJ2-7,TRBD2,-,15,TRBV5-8,TGTGCCAGCAGGGCAGTCCGTGGGAGGGCTTGGGAGCAGTACTTC,CASRAVRGRAWEQYF
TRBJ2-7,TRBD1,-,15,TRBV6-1,TGTGCCAGCAGTGAAGCCGGGGACAGAACCTACGAGCAGTACTTC,CASSEAGDRTYEQYF
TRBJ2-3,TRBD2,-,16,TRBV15,TGTGCCACCAGCAGAGGACTAGCGCCTAGCACAGATACGCAGTATTTT,CATSRGLAPSTDTQYF
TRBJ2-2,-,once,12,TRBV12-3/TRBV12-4,TGTGCCAGCCAGGGGAATAGCGGGGAGCTGTTTTTT,CASQGNSGELFF
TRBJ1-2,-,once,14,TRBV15,TGTGCCACCAGCAGAGATCGGCGGATCTATGGCTACACCTTC,CATSRDRRIYGYTF
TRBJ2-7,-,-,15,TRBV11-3,TGTGCCAGCAGCTTAGCGGGCGGGATCCCCTACGAGCAGTACTTC,CASSLAGGIPYEQYF
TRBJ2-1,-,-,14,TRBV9,TGTGCCAGCAGCGCTGGACTTCCCCACAATGAGCAGTTCTTC,CASSAGLPHNEQFF
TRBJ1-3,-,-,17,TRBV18,TGTGCCAGCTCACCACCGGGGGAAAGGACAGCTGGAAACACCATATATTTT,CASSPPGERTAGNTIYF
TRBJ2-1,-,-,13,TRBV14,TGTGCCAGCAGCCAGGCTAGCACCCATGAGCAGTTCTTC,CASSQASTHEQFF
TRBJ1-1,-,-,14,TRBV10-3,TGTGCCATCAGCCCTTTGGGGAGTGAGTCTGAAGCTTTCTTT,CAISPLGSESEAFF
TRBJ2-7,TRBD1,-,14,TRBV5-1,TGCGCCAGCAGCTCGATACCCACAGGGGGCGAGCAGTACTTC,CASSSIPTGGEQYF
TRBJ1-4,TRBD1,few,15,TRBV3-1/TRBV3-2,TGTGCCAGCAGCCTAGGGGACAGGAAAAATGAAAAACTGTTTTTT,CASSLGDRKNEKLFF
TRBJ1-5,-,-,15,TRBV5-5,TGTGCCAGCAGCTTGAAGGTGAGCGGCAATCAGCCCCAGCATTTT,CASSLKVSGNQPQHF
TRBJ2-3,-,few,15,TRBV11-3,TGTGCCAGCAGCCCAGGCGGTCCAGGGGGGGATACGCAGTATTTT,CASSPGGPGGDTQYF
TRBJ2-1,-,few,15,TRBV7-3,TGTGCCAGCAGCTTAACCAGGGAGGTCTACAATGAGCAGTTCTTC,CASSLTREVYNEQFF
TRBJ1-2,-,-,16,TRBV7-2,TGTGCCAGCAGCTCCGGGGGGTCCGGGAAAAACTATGGCTACACCTTC,CASSSGGSGKNYGYTF
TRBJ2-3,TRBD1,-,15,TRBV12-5,TGTGCTAGTGGGATCGGGACAGGGTTGGGAGATACGCAGTATTTT,CASGIGTGLGDTQYF
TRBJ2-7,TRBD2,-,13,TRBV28,TGTGCCAGCAATTGGGAGGGTGAGCCCGAGCAGTACTTC,CASNWEGEPEQYF
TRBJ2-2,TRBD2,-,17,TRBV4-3,TGCGCCAGCAGCCAAGAGGGGACTAGCGGAGGGACCGGGGAGCTGTTTTTT,CASSQEGTSGGTGELFF
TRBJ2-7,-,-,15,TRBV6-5,TGTGCCAGCCACAGCCCGGGACAAATTTGGGGGGAGCAGTACTTC,CASHSPGQIWGEQYF
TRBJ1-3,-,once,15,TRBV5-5,TGTGCCAGCAGCTTCCAGGGGAAATCAGGAAACACCATATATTTT,CASSFQGKSGNTIYF
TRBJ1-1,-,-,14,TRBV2,TGTGCCAGCAGTGGCCAGGGGCGGGACACTGAAGCTTTCTTT,CASSGQGRDTEAFF
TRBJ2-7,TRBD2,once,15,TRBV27,TGTGCCAGCAGTTTATTACCCGGGAGGGCCCACGAGCAGTACTTC,CASSLLPGRAHEQYF